Listed below are T cell receptor beta chains from one sample, sequenced in a study of Graves' ophthalmopathy and Graves' hyperthyroidism. TCRdb re-analysed the multiplex PCR reads in MiXCR, keeping a single row per CDR3 protein. The data show about 620,000 distinct CDR3 sequences, around a fifth seen once. The sequenced sample consisted of peripheral blood. The receptors were sampled from a woman aged 18-29 years with stable Graves' hyperthyroidism. Some clones in this sample may be carry-over from other donors' samples. Each CDR3 is given with its conserved first and last residue. D genes are given only for firm matches. Size is omitted from some rows. Given values are once, few, many or a class for expanded clones.

CASSETLIWKKETQYF | TGCGCCAGCAGTGAGACCCTAATATGGAAGAAAGAGACCCAGTACTTC | many | NA | TRBJ2-5 | TRBV10-2
CSARDGTSEKETQCF | TGCAGTGCTAGAGACGGGACTAGCGAAAAAGAGACCCAGTGCTTC | many | TRBD2 | TRBJ2-5 | TRBV20-1
CASSQPTMSGGLLGGELFF | TGCGCCAGCAGCCAACCGACTATGAGCGGGGGGCTCTTAGGTGGGGAGCTGTTTTTT | many | TRBD2 | TRBJ2-2 | TRBV4-1
CASSYTSPQETQYF | TGTGCCAGCAGTTACACGAGCCCCCAAGAGACCCAGTACTTC | once | NA | TRBJ2-5 | TRBV28
CASSRDRGTYGYTF | TGTGCCAGCAGCCGGGACAGGGGGACCTATGGCTACACCTTC | many | TRBD1 | TRBJ1-2 | TRBV7-8
CASSPGESSNYGYTF | TGTGCCAGCAGCCCCGGGGAGTCCTCTAACTATGGCTACACCTTC | many | NA | TRBJ1-2 | TRBV7-9
CASSFGNPSVYEQYF | TGTGCCAGCAGCTTCGGGAACCCTTCTGTCTACGAGCAGTACTTC | NA | NA | TRBJ2-7 | TRBV7-2
CASSYRWRVLRNTEAFF | TGTGCCAGCAGTTACAGGTGGAGGGTCCTTAGGAACACTGAAGCTTTCTTT | many | NA | TRBJ1-1 | TRBV6-5
CASSLPPPLYNEQFF | TGTGCCAGCAGTCTCCCCCCACCCTTATACAATGAGCAGTTCTTC | NA | NA | TRBJ2-1 | TRBV12-3/TRBV12-4
CASSQRISGTSRQETQYF | TGCGCCAGCAGCCAACGAATCTCCGGGACTAGCCGTCAAGAGACCCAGTACTTC | many | TRBD2 | TRBJ2-5 | TRBV4-1
CASSYSAGVRETQYF | TGTGCCAGCAGTTACAGCGCAGGGGTGAGAGAGACCCAGTACTTC | few | NA | TRBJ2-5 | TRBV6-5
CASSEGGAISYEQYF | TGTGCCAGCAGTGAGGGGGGGGCGATCTCCTACGAGCAGTACTTC | NA | NA | TRBJ2-7 | TRBV25-1
CAWEDRRNTEAFF | TGTGCCTGGGAGGACAGGAGGAACACTGAAGCTTTCTTT | many | TRBD1 | TRBJ1-1 | TRBV30
CASSEGALGGYTF | TGTGCCAGCAGTGAAGGGGCACTCGGCGGCTACACCTTC | NA | NA | TRBJ1-2 | TRBV6-1
CASSPSTGNSPLHF | TGTGCCAGCTCACCTTCCACAGGGAATTCACCCCTCCACTTT | NA | NA | TRBJ1-6 | TRBV18
CATSDPRGRYQETQYF | TGTGCCACCAGTGACCCCCGGGGCAGGTATCAAGAGACCCAGTACTTC | few | NA | TRBJ2-5 | TRBV24-1
CASTRTGWSNQPQHF | TGTGCCAGTACCCGGACAGGGTGGAGCAATCAGCCCCAGCATTTT | few | TRBD1 | TRBJ1-5 | TRBV19
CASSGHMNTEAFF | TGTGCCAGCAGTGGACATATGAACACTGAAGCTTTCTTT | many | NA | TRBJ1-1 | TRBV28
CASSVGEGQPQHF | TGTGCCAGCAGCGTAGGAGAAGGTCAGCCCCAGCATTTT | few | NA | TRBJ1-5 | TRBV9
CATTLSLTGELFF | TGTGCCACCACACTGTCTTTAACCGGGGAGCTGTTTTTT | many | NA | TRBJ2-2 | TRBV6-2/TRBV6-3
CSARGQVGGEQYF | TGCAGTGCTAGAGGACAGGTCGGGGGGGAGCAGTACTTC | many | NA | TRBJ2-7 | TRBV20-1
CASSLSRISGANVLTF | TGTGCCAGCAGTTTATCGAGGATCTCTGGGGCCAACGTCCTGACTTTC | many | NA | TRBJ2-6 | TRBV28